Presented here are 2 T cell receptor beta chains from one specimen sequenced in a study of Ad26.COV2.S vaccination and SARS-CoV-2 variants. Some clones are missing from TCRdb's copy, which holds only in-frame ones; the method was immunoSEQ multiplex PCR. The sample holds a few hundred thousand clones, around nine tenths seen once. Treatment defined: some 20 received Ad26.COV2.S at low or high dose, single or two shots; about 5 received placebo; per-sample allocation not given. Specimens were obtained on day 63 following the first vaccine or placebo injection. Specimen: peripheral blood, collected in a trial of Ad26.COV2.S vaccine versus placebo. The receptors were sampled from a person between 18 and 59 years old who received the Ad26.COV2.S COVID-19 vaccine or a placebo.

J is TRBJ2-7 and V is TRBV5-1, with a tentative D call TRBD2 (6 bases). Between the trimmed V and J ends, which lost 0 bases and 1 base, there was a span of 14 bases. CDR1 and CDR2 from the germline V gene are SGHRS and YFSETQ. This CDR3 region has 16 residues. The CDR3 region has the DNA TGCGCCAGCAGCTTGGCCGGGCGGGGCCGATCCTACGAGCAGTACGTC. Protein sequence: CASSLAGRGRSYEQYV.

For this clone: The same CDR3 also results from other DNA sequences found in this sample. This sequence joins TRBV19 and TRBJ2-7; TRBD1 might be the D (6 bases). CDR1 LNHDA and CDR2 SQIVND come from the germline V gene (reference sequence). The V gene lost 3 bases and the J gene lost 4 bases, with 10 bases spanning the gap. The CDR3 is 13 residues long. CDR3 in amino acids: CASSMGQGYEQYF. CDR3 nucleotide sequence: TGTGCCAGTAGTATGGGGCAGGGGTACGAGCAGTACTTC.